Detailed here is one T cell receptor beta chain. The data originate from a study of blood T cell repertoires in COVID-19. The germline V gene encodes CDR1 LGHDT and CDR2 YNNKEL (reference sequence). Trimming took 2 bases from V and 4 from J, leaving 6 bases between them. CDR3 length: 13 amino acids. Authors' data handling: It was from reference gene primer amplification that nucleated cell counts were estimated. The table came from immunoSEQ multiplex PCR; TCRdb's copy has only in-frame clones and leaves some out. That table furnishes V, J and clone size, whereas the DNA furnished D and trimming. Found here are tens of thousands of clones, 80% to 90% of them singletons; the top ten hold 15% to 18%.

The receptor comes from a human donor in a cohort sampled during active COVID-19. The donor label of this sample is uncertain. Specimen: peripheral blood. V and J are TRBV3-1 (or the pseudogene TRBV3-2) and TRBJ1-5; no definite D call. The CDR3 DNA is TGTGCCAGCAGCCAAAGTAGTAATCAGCCCCAGCATTTT. Translating gives CASSQSSNQPQHF.